A single sample is the source of the 13 T cell receptor beta chains below, sequenced in a study of control samples from healthy donors and cancer patients. TCRdb's copy holds only in-frame clones and misses some; the assay was immunoSEQ multiplex PCR. The profile covers some 150,000 clones, with roughly 94% appearing a single time and around 6.2% taken by the ten largest. The sample taken for sequencing was blood. These receptors were obtained from a middle-aged man in good health.

The rearrangement joins TRBV25-1 to TRBJ2-1, with TRBD2 as a possible D gene (5 bases). The germline V and J ends were trimmed by 4 bases and 1 base, with 8 bases remaining between them. The length of the CDR3 is 14 residues. CDR1 and CDR2 (germline): MGHDK, SYGVNS. The CDR3 nucleotides read TGTGCCAGCAGTGCTTGGAGGTCCTACAATGAGCAGTTCTTC. Protein sequence: CASSAWRSYNEQFF.

This clone was seen only once. The chain links TRBV10-2 to TRBJ2-3; 8 bases are shared with TRBD2. The CDR3 is made up of 15 amino acids. Unmatched junction bases numbered 15, after V lost 10 bases and J lost 6 bases. Germline CDR1 and CDR2: WSHSY and SAAADI. CDR3 DNA: TGCGCCACCTTACCTCGACTAGCGATTTCCGATACGCAGTATTTT. Its translation is CATLPRLAISDTQYF.

This chain uses TRBV28 with TRBJ2-5; no firm D call. Trimming cost V 6 bases and J 1 base, with 9 bases left between them. CDR3 size: 13 residues. CDR1 and CDR2 from the germline V gene are MDHEN and SYDVKM. The CDR3 here is CASSSSSQETQYF. The DNA for the CDR3 is TGTGCCAGCAGCTCTAGTTCCCAAGAGACCCAGTACTTC.

This clone was seen only once. The chain carries TRBV7-2 and TRBJ2-3; 11 bases match TRBD2. There are 17 residues in the CDR3. Germline V gene sequence: CDR1 SGHTA, CDR2 FQGNSA. J lost 5 bases, V lost 0 bases, and 7 bases had no gene match. As DNA, the CDR3 is TGTGCCAGCAGCTTAGCGCTTAGCGGGGGGGCCTTAGATACGCAGTATTTT. Amino acids: CASSLALSGGALDTQYF.

This clone was picked up a small number of times. The chain combines TRBV24-1 with TRBJ2-1; 11 bases map to TRBD2. Germline CDR1 KGHDR, CDR2 SFDVKD. CDR3 length equals 16 residues. Trimming cost V 5 bases and J 8 bases; bases outside gene matches: 10. The CDR3: CATSGGTSGPRDEQFF. DNA of the CDR3: TGTGCCACCAGTGGGGGGACTAGCGGACCTAGGGATGAGCAGTTCTTC.

This rearrangement joins TRBV18 to TRBJ1-2; D not resolved. Trimming took off 6 bases at V and 4 bases at J, with 24 bases between the two ends. The CDR3 runs to 17 residues. The germline gives CDR1 KGHSH, CDR2 LQKENI. CDR3 nucleotide sequence: TGTGCCAGCTCCCCGTTGGCTCAGCGGACGGAACCCTATGGCTACACCTTC. As protein: CASSPLAQRTEPYGYTF.

The chain recombines TRBV9 with TRBJ1-1; 9 bases fit TRBD1. Looked up from germline, CDR1 is SGDLS and CDR2 is YYNGEE. The CDR3 runs to 14 residues. The ends lost 3 bases at V and 6 bases at J; junction bases unmatched: 6. The CDR3 region is CASSEQGATSEAFF. CDR3 nucleotides: TGTGCCAGCAGCGAACAGGGGGCGACGTCTGAAGCTTTCTTT.

This chain uses TRBV4-1 with TRBJ2-3, with 9 bases aligning to TRBD1. The trim removed 2 bases at V and 1 base at J, leaving 1 base unmatched. The CDR3 is 15 residues long. Looked up from germline, CDR1 is MGHRA and CDR2 is YSYEKL. This chain's CDR3 is CASSQWTGGTDTQYF. The CDR3 region has the DNA TGCGCCAGCAGCCAATGGACAGGGGGCACAGATACGCAGTATTTT.

The rearrangement joins TRBV28 to TRBJ2-3; 11 bases are a match to TRBD1. V shed 6 bases and J 0 bases; nucleotides not matched to a gene: 5. CDR1 is MDHEN, CDR2 SYDVKM, per germline. The CDR3 has 16 amino acids. CDR3 DNA: TGTGCCAGCAGCCCCGGGACAGGGGGGAGCACAGATACGCAGTATTTT. The encoded protein is CASSPGTGGSTDTQYF.

V gene TRBV5-1 combines with J gene TRBJ2-7; TRBD2 agrees at 13 bases. The CDR3 contains 15 residues. Germline trimming cut 4 bases from V and 4 bases from J; bases unmatched to any gene: 5. Germline V gives CDR1 SGHRS, CDR2 YFSETQ. CDR3: CASSPRTSGGYEQYF. The CDR3 DNA reads as TGCGCCAGCAGCCCCAGGACTAGCGGGGGTTACGAGCAGTACTTC.

The CDR3 DNA reads as TGTGCCAGCAGTTTGGGGAACACCGGGGAGCTGTTTTTT. Amino acid sequence: CASSLGNTGELFF. The chain employs TRBV27 and TRBJ2-2; no definite D call. The CDR3 covers 13 residues. Trimming shortened V by 3 bases and J by 1 base, and 3 bases separated the two germline ends. Germline V lookup: CDR1 MNHEY, CDR2 SMNVEV (reference sequence).

This chain connects TRBV5-1 to TRBJ1-2, with 7 bases lining up with TRBD1. The trim removed 3 bases at V and 6 bases at J, leaving 11 bases unmatched. CDR1 is SGHRS, CDR2 YFSETQ, per germline. The length of the CDR3 is 15 residues. The CDR3 region has the DNA TGCGCCAGCAGCTGGAACAGGGGACCAGTCGATGGCTACACCTTC. Translated, it gives CASSWNRGPVDGYTF.

V is TRBV25-1 and J is TRBJ1-1; 9 nucleotides align to TRBD1. Losses at the gene ends were 5 bases for V and 0 bases for J; bases not matched to a gene: 4. Germline V lookup: CDR1 MGHDK, CDR2 SYGVNS. The CDR3 covers 15 residues. The CDR3 loop is CASSHRGPMNTEAFF. The CDR3 DNA is TGTGCCAGCAGTCACAGGGGGCCCATGAACACTGAAGCTTTCTTT.